A single TCR beta chain is shown here with its context. Antigen: not known. The length of the CDR3 is 15 residues. Germline CDR1 and CDR2: SGHTA and FQGTGA. V was shortened by 1 base and J by 2 bases, with 11 bases between the two germline ends. The data stem from a study of shared clonotypes between healthy human individuals. Study conclusions and caveats: In general, naive subsets displayed greater estimated richness than memory subsets did.

Method: immunoSEQ multiplex PCR; TCRdb's copy keeps in-frame clones and lacks some. The table shows approximately 2,300,000 clones, with roughly 90% occurring only once. The receptor was isolated from a man younger than 30 in good health. Some clones in this sample may be carry-over from other donors' samples. The chain carries TRBV7-3 and TRBJ1-1; D unclear. The sequenced sample was naive CD4+ T cells from PBMCs. Subset in this sample: CD45RA+ positively selected. For the CDR3, the DNA is TGTGCCAGCAGCTTAAGGCCGGGTAAAAACACTGAAGCTTTCTTT. Its translation is CASSLRPGKNTEAFF.